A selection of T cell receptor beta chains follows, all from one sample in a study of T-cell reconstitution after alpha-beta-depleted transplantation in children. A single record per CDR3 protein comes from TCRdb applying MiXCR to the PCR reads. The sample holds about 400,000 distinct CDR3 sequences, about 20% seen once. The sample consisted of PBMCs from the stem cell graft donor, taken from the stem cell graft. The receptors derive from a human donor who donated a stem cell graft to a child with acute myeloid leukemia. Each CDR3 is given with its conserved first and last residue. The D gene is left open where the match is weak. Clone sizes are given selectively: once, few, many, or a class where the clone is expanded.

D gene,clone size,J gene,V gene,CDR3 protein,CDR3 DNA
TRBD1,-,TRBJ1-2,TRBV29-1,CSAITNAQGWGYTF,TGCAGCGCCATTACGAATGCACAGGGGTGGGGCTACACCTTC
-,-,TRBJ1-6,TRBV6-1,CASSPTLWAGNSPLHF,TGTGCCAGCAGCCCTACGTTGTGGGCTGGTAATTCACCCCTCCACTTT
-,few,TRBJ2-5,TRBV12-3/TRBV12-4,CASSNVWGETQYF,TGTGCCAGCAGCAATGTTTGGGGAGAGACCCAGTACTTC
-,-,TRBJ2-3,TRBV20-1,CSAVPSSTDTQYF,TGCAGTGCTGTACCAAGTAGCACAGATACGCAGTATTTT
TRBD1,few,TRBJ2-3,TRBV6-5,CATDTGANLYF,TGTGCCACCGACACAGGGGCCAATCTGTATTTT
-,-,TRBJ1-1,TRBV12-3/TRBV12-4,CASTLGTEAFF,TGTGCCAGCACCCTAGGCACTGAAGCTTTCTTT
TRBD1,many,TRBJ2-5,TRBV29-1,CSVDRVETQYF,TGCAGCGTCGACAGGGTAGAGACCCAGTACTTC
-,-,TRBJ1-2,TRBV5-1,CASSFLVGGTYGYTF,TGCGCCAGCAGCTTTCTAGTCGGGGGGACCTATGGCTACACCTTC
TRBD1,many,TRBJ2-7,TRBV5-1,CASSFQDRGYEQYF,TGCGCCAGCAGCTTCCAGGACAGGGGCTACGAGCAGTACTTC
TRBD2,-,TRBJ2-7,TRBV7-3,CASSLVSGGDYEQYF,TGTGCCAGCAGCTTAGTTAGCGGGGGTGACTACGAGCAGTACTTC
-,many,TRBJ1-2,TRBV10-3,CAISDGPGDGYTF,TGTGCCATCAGTGATGGCCCGGGGGATGGCTACACCTTC
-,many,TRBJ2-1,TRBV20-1,CSAQTGTYNEQFF,TGCAGTGCGCAAACCGGCACCTACAATGAGCAGTTCTTC
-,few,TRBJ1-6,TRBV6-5,CASSFLDNSPLHF,TGTGCCAGCAGTTTTTTAGATAATTCACCCCTCCACTTT
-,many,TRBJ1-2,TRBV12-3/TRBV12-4,CASSSNLGNYGYTF,TGTGCCAGCAGTTCTAACCTTGGCAACTATGGCTACACCTTC
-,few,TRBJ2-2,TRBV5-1,CASSLSQTNTGELFF,TGCGCCAGCAGCTTGTCCCAGACGAACACCGGGGAGCTGTTTTTT
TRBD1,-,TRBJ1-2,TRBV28,CASSLWTGVYTF,TGTGCCAGCAGTCTCTGGACAGGGGTATACACCTTC
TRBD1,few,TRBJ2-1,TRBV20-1,CSARGAQGANEQFF,TGCAGTGCTAGAGGGGCCCAGGGGGCAAATGAGCAGTTCTTC
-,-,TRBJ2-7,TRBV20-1,CSASGQSYEQYF,TGCAGTGCTAGTGGACAGTCCTACGAGCAGTACTTC
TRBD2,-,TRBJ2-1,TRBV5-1,CASSLRLAGRDEQFF,TGCGCCAGCAGCTTGCGGCTAGCGGGGAGGGATGAGCAGTTCTTC
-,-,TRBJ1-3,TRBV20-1,CSARGSYHGNTIYF,TGCAGTGCTAGGGGGTCATACCACGGAAACACCATATATTTT
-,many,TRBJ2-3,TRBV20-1,CSARDKARTDTQYF,TGCAGTGCTAGAGATAAGGCACGAACAGATACGCAGTATTTT
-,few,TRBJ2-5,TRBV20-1,CSASLEGVETQYF,TGCAGTGCTTCACTAGAGGGCGTTGAGACCCAGTACTTC
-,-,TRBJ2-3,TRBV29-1,CSVSRYTQYF,TGCAGCGTCTCTCGGTATACGCAGTATTTT
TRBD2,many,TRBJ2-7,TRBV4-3,CASSQEAGTTLEQYF,TGCGCCAGCAGCCAAGAAGCGGGGACTACTCTCGAGCAGTACTTC
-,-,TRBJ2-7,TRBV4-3,CASSQRLFGTSGYEQYF,TGCGCCAGCAGCCAGCGGCTTTTCGGAACCAGCGGGTACGAGCAGTACTTC
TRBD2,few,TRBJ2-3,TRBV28,CASSLGRAGADTQYF,TGTGCCAGCAGCCTCGGGCGAGCGGGAGCGGATACGCAGTATTTT
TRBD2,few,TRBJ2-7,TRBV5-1,CASSPRGPSGREYEQYF,TGCGCCAGCAGCCCCCGCGGTCCTAGCGGGAGGGAATACGAGCAGTACTTC
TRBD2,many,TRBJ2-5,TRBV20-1,CSATRTSGNPETQYF,TGCAGTGCTACGAGGACTAGCGGGAACCCAGAGACCCAGTACTTC
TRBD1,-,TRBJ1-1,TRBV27,CASNPATRGLGTEAFF,TGTGCCAGCAATCCTGCAACCAGGGGGCTTGGCACTGAAGCTTTCTTT
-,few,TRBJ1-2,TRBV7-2,CASSYGQYGYTF,TGTGCCAGCAGCTATGGACAGTATGGCTACACCTTC
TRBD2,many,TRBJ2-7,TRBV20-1,CSAGGTSGRGVEQYF,TGCAGTGCTGGCGGGACTAGCGGGAGAGGGGTCGAGCAGTACTTC
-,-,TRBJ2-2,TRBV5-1,CANPGQLTSTGELFF,TGCGCCAACCCCGGACAGTTGACGAGCACCGGGGAGCTGTTTTTT
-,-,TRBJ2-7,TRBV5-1,CASSVGEPYEQYF,TGCGCCAGCAGCGTGGGAGAACCCTACGAGCAGTACTTC
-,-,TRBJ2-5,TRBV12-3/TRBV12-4,CASSLARIQETQYF,TGTGCCAGCAGTTTGGCCCGGATCCAAGAGACCCAGTACTTC
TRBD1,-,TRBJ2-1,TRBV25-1,CASSEYTGVVF,TGTGCCAGCAGTGAATACACAGGGGTTGTATTC
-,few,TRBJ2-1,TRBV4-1,CASSQVGFEQFF,TGCGCCAGCAGCCAAGTCGGGTTTGAGCAGTTCTTC